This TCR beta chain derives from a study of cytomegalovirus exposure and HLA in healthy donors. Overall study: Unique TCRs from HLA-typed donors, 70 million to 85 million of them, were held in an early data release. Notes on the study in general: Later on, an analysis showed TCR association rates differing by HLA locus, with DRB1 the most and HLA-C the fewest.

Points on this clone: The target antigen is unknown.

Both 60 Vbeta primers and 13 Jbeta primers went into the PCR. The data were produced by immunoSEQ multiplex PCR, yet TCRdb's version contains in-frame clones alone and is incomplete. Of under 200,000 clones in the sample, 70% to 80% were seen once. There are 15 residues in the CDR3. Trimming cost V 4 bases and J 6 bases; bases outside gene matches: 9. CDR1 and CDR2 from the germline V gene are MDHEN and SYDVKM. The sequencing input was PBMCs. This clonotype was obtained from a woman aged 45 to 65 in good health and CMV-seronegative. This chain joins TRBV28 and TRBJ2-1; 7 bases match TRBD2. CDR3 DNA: TGTGCCAGCAGTTCTGTGCGGGAGCGAAGCAATGAGCAGTTCTTC. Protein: CASSSVRERSNEQFF.